This TCR beta chain was found in a study of identical twins. General study findings and limits: Rather than following the same donors, the conclusions depended on cross-sectional statistical analysis.

The CDR3 is 12 residues long. V was cut by 2 bases and J by 6 bases, with 9 bases left in between. The germline gives CDR1 SGHRS, CDR2 YFSETQ. This clonotype was found a few times. The antigen remains undetermined. Each CDR3 protein gets one entry after TCRdb re-called the 5' RACE reads with MiXCR. The sample shows approximately 690,000 distinct CDR3 sequences, around 6% of them seen only once. Sequencing was carried out using naive T cells sorted from blood. This receptor was identified in a man in his late teens or twenties in good health. This chain uses TRBV5-1 with TRBJ2-7, with unresolved D. The CDR3 sequence: CASSLDPPEQYF. The CDR3 nucleotides read TGCGCCAGCAGCTTAGACCCGCCCGAGCAGTACTTC.